The present entry profiles one T cell receptor (beta chain) with its context. This clone was seen a few times. Its binding antigen is unknown. Base qualities were left out, and no much larger clone turns up one base away. The sample is drawn from a study of blood T cell repertoires in COVID-19 (dated by TCRdb to the early 2020s). About the investigation overall: Collaborator samples came from the United States, Italy and Spain and covered acute and convalescent phases of COVID-19. Samples were obtained from the ongoing ImmuneRACE study (first 160 participants) and from about 1,300 subjects provided by 6 global collaborators. The prospective study material was composed of cDNA or gDNA derived from T cells, B-cell-depleted T cells, or PBMCs. The repertoires were made available in a free public database intended to serve as a resource for research on the immune response to SARS-CoV-2. A de-identified subject ID, COVID-19 status, age in years and sex were almost always included in the sample metadata. Where available, HLA class I and class II types were obtained from metadata supplied by the sample provider rather than from assay-based typing. Deeply sampled blood TCRbeta repertoires from subjects exposed to, actively infected with, or recovered from COVID-19 were included in the dataset. General study outcomes and caveats: The quantity of clinical and demographic metadata differed by source and by participant and was supplied without curation.

Each collaborating institution followed its own protocols to collect whole blood in K2EDTA tubes. Collaborator samples were shipped for TCRbeta analysis as frozen whole blood, isolated PBMCs, or DNA extracted from either sample type. TCRbeta CDR3 regions were amplified from genomic DNA using the immunoSEQ Assay, a bias-controlled multiplex PCR. As for the original processing: Within the assay, amplification of reference gene primers was used to estimate how many nucleated cells each sample contained. To quantify the absolute abundance of each unique TCRbeta CDR3 rearrangement, sequence reads were collapsed and filtered. For each sample, productive Simpson clonality was calculated as the square root of Simpson's diversity index over productive rearrangements. TCRdb took this table from immuneACCESS and kept in-frame rearrangements with V and J called. Such tables lack part of the clones; where checked against another copy, unresolved V genes explain under half of the gap, and the rest is unexplained. The DNA gave D and trimming, while V, J and clone size come from that table. The sample table shows 8,000 or so clones, and more than 60% are seen once. 15% to 20% of the sample goes to the ten largest clones.

From its cysteine to its phenylalanine, the CDR3 spans 14 amino acids. Just the 42-base CDR3 DNA is kept, in frame starting at base 1. The germline ends are 8 bases apart after V is trimmed by 5 bases and J by 1 base. According to the germline V gene, CDR1 reads MRHNA and CDR2 reads SNTAGT. Sequenced sample: peripheral blood. This clonotype originated in a human donor in a cohort sampled during active COVID-19. The rearranged chain carries TRBV6-4 and TRBJ2-2; a weak D assignment points to TRBD1 (5 bases agree). The nucleotide sequence is given as TGTGCCAGCAGTTTCGGACAGAACACCGGGGAGCTGTTTTTT. Its coded protein is CASSFGQNTGELFF.